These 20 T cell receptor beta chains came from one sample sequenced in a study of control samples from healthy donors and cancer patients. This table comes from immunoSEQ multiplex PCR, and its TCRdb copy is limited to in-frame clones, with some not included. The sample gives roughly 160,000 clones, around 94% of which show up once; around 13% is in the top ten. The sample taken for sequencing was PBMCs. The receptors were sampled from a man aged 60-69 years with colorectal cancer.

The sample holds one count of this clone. The CDR3 spells CASSSLGGSTDTQYF. The CDR3, as DNA: TGTGCCAGCAGTTCCCTGGGGGGGAGCACAGATACGCAGTATTTT. The chain links TRBV2 to TRBJ2-3, with 7 positions matching TRBD2. Germline V gene lookup returns CDR1 SNHLY and CDR2 FYNNEI. J lost 0 bases, V lost 5 bases, and 5 bases had no gene match. The CDR3 sequence is 15 residues long.

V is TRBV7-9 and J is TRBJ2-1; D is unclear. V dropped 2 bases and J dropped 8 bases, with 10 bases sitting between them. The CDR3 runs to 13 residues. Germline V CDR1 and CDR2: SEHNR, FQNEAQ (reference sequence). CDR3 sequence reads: CASSLNLFDEQFF. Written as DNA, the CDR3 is TGTGCCAGCAGCTTAAATCTTTTCGATGAGCAGTTCTTC.

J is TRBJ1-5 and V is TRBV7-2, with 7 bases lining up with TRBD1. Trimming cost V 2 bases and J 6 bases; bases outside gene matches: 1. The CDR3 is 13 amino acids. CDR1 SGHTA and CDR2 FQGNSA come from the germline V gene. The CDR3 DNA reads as TGTGCCAGCAGCTTAAACAGGGGTCAGCCCCAGCATTTT. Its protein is CASSLNRGQPQHF.

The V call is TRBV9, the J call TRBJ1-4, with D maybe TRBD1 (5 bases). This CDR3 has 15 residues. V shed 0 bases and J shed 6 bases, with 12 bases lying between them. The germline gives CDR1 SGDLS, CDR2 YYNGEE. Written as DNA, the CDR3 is TGTGCCAGCAGCGTAGAAGAGGGGTCGTATGAAAAACTGTTTTTT. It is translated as CASSVEEGSYEKLFF.

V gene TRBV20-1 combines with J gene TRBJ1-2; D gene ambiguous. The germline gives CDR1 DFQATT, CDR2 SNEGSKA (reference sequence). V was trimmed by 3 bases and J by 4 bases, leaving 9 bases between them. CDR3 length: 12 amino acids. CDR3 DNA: TGCAGTGCTAGTCCGGAGCTCTATGGCTACACCTTC. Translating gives CSASPELYGYTF.

CDR3 in DNA: TGCGCCAGCAAAGAGGGGATCCACGAGCAGTACTTC. Translation gives CASKEGIHEQYF. The chain has TRBV5-1 and TRBJ2-7; D tentatively fits TRBD1 or TRBD2 (5 bases each). Germline CDR1 is SGHRS and CDR2 is YFSETQ. The CDR3 is 12 residues long. Trimming stripped 6 bases from V and 5 bases from J, with 12 bases between. The full variable domain, with the rest looked up from reference TRBV5-1 and TRBJ2-7, is KAGVTQTPRYLIKTRGQQVTLSCSPISGHRSVSWYQQTPGQGLQFLFEYFSETQRNKGNFPGRFSGRQFSNSRSEMNVSTLELGDSALYLCASKEGIHEQYFGPGTRLTVT.

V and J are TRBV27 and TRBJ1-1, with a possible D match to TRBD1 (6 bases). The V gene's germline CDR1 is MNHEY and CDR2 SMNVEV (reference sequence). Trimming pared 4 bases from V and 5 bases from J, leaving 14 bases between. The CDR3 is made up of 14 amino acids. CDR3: CASSSSGEVTEAFF. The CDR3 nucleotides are TGTGCCAGCAGTTCCTCAGGGGAGGTAACTGAAGCTTTCTTT.

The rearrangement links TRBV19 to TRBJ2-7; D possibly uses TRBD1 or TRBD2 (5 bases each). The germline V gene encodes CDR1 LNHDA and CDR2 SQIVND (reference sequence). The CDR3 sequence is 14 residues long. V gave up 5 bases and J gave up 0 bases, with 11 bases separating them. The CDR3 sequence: CASSLSGSSYEQYF. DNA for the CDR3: TGTGCCAGTAGTCTGTCAGGGAGCTCCTACGAGCAGTACTTC. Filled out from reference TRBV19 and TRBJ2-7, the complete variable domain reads DGGITQSPKYLFRKEGQNVTLSCEQNLNHDAMYWYRQDPGQGLRLIYYSQIVNDFQKGDIAEGYSVSREKKESFPLTVTSAQKNPTAFYLCASSLSGSSYEQYFGPGTRLTVT.

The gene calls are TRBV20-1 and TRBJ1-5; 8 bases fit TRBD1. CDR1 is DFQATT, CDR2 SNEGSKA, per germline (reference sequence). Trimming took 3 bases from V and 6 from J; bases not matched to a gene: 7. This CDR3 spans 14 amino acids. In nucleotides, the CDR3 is TGCAGTGCTAGTATCCCCCAGGGGGCTCAGCCCCAGCATTTT. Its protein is CSASIPQGAQPQHF.

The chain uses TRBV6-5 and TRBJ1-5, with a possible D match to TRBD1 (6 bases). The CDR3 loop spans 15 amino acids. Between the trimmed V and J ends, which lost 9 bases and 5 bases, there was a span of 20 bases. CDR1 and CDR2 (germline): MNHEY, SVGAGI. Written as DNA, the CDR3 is TGTGCCAGTGAAAAGAGGGGGTGGGGGGATCAGCCCCAGCATTTT. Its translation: CASEKRGWGDQPQHF.

The DNA of the CDR3 is TGTGCCAGCAGTGAAGCCCTATACACTGAAGCTTTCTTT. It translates to CASSEALYTEAFF. V is TRBV2 and J is TRBJ1-1; no reliable D call. V was clipped by 0 bases and J by 3 bases, with 5 bases between them. The CDR3 covers 13 residues. Germline V lookup: CDR1 SNHLY, CDR2 FYNNEI.

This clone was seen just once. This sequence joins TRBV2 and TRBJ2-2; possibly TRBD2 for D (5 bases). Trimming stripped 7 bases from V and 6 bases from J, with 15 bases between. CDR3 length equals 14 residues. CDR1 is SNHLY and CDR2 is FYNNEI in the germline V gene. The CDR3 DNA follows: TGTGCCAGCACTGAGGGCGGTAGTTCCGGGGAGCTGTTTTTT. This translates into CASTEGGSSGELFF. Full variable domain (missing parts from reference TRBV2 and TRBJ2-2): EPEVTQTPSHQVTQMGQEVILRCVPISNHLYFYWYRQILGQKVEFLVSFYNNEISEKSEIFDDQFSVERPDGSNFTLKIRSTKLEDSAMYFCASTEGGSSGELFFGEGSRLTVL.

The CDR3 is CASSLDGQGGLRDEQYF. CDR3 DNA: TGTGCCAGCAGCTTGGACGGACAGGGAGGTTTACGCGACGAGCAGTACTTC. The chain links TRBV5-4 to TRBJ2-7, with 8 bases aligning to TRBD1. The length of the CDR3 is 17 residues. With V trimmed by 0 bases and J by 5 bases, 13 bases remained unmatched. Looked up from germline, CDR1 is SGHNT and CDR2 is YYREEE (reference sequence).

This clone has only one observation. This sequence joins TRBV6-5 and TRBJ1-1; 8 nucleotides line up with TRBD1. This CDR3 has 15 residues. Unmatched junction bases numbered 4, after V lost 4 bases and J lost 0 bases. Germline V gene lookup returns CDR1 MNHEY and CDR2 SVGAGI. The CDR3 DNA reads TGTGCCAGCAGTTCGACAGGGGTGATGAACACTGAAGCTTTCTTT. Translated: CASSSTGVMNTEAFF.

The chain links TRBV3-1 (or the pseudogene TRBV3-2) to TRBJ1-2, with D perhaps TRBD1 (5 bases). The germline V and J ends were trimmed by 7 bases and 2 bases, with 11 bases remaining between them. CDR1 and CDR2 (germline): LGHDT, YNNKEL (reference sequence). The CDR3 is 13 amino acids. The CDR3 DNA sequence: TGTGCCAGCAACCTCAGGGCAAACTATGGCTACACCTTC. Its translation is CASNLRANYGYTF.

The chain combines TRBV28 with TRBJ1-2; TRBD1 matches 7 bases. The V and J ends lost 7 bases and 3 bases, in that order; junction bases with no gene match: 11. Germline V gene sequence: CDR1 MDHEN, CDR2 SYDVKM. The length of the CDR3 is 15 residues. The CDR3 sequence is CASTQGGQGDYGYTF. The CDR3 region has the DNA TGTGCCAGCACTCAAGGTGGGCAGGGGGACTATGGCTACACCTTC.

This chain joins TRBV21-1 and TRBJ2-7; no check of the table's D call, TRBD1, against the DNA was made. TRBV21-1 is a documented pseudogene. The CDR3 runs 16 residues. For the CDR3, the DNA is TGTGCCAGCAGCAAATCGAGGGGCAGGGGGCACTACGAGCAGTACTTC. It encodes CASSKSRGRGHYEQYF.

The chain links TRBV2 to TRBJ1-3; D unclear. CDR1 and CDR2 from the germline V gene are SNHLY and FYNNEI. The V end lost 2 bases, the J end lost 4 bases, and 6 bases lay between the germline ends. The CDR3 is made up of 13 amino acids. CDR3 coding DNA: TGTGCCAGCAGTGAACAGGAGGGAAACACCATATATTTT. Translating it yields CASSEQEGNTIYF. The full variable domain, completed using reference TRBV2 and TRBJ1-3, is EPEVTQTPSHQVTQMGQEVILRCVPISNHLYFYWYRQILGQKVEFLVSFYNNEISEKSEIFDDQFSVERPDGSNFTLKIRSTKLEDSAMYFCASSEQEGNTIYFGEGSWLTVV.

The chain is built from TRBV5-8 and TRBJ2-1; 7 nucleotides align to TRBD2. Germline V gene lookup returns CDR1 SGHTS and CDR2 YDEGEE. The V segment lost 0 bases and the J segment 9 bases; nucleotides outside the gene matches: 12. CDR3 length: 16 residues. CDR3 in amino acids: CASSLEARTSGGEQFF. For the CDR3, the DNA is TGTGCCAGCAGCTTGGAAGCTCGGACTAGTGGCGGTGAGCAGTTCTTC. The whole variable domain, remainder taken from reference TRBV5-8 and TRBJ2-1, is EAGVTQSPTHLIKTRGQQATLRCSPISGHTSVYWYQQALGLGLQFLLWYDEGEERNRGNFPPRFSGRQFPNYSSELNVNALELEDSALYLCASSLEARTSGGEQFFGPGTRLTVL.

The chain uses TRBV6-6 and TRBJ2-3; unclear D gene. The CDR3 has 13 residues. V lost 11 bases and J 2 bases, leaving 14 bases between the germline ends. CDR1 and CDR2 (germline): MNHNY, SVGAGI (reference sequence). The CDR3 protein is CAVGRGYTDTQYF. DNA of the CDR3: TGTGCCGTCGGGCGAGGATACACAGATACGCAGTATTTT.